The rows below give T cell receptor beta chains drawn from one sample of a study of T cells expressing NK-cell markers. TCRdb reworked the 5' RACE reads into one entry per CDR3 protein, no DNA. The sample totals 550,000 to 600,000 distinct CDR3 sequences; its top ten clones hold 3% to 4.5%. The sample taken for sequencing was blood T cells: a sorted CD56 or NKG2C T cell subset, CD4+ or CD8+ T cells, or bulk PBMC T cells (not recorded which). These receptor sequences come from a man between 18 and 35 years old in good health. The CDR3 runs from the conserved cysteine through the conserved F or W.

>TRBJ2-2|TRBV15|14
CATSRDGDTGELFF
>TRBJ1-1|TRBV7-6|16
CASSLAPGQGATEAFF
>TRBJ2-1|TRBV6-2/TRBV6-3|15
CASNKGGIRGNEQFF
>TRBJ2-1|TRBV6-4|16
CASSERWELSYNEQFF
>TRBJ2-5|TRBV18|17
CASSPQARRRLSGTQYF
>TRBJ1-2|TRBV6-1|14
CATQKDGGRVGYTF
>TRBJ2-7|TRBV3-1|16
CASSPGLAGGPWEQYF
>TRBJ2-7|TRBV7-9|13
CASSSYRGHEQYF
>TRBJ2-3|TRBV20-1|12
CSASLVQDTQYF
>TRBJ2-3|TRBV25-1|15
CASSEGGSSTDTQYF
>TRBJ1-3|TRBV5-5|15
CASSLPGASGNTIYF
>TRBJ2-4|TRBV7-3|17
CASSLRGGELAKNIQYF
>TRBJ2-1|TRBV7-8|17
CASSFEEGLSSYNEQFF
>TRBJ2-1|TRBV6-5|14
CASSSGTGLRGQFF
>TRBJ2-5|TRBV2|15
CASMLLAGVQETQYF
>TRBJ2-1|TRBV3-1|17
CASSPSGGRLTYNEQFF
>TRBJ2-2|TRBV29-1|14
CSVREETDTGELFF
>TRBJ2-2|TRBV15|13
CATAGGGAGELFF
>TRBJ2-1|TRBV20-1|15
CSARVHLRDSNEQFF
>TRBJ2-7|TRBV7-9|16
CASSPSGGAGVYEQYF
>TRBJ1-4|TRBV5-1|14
CASSSRTTNEKLFF
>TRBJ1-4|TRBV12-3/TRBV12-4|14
CASSLDGAQEKLFF
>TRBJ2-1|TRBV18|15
CASSPRTSGTDEQFF
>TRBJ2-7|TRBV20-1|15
CSARDQASGRPEQYF
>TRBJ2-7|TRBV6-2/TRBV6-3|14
CASSFYNPLYEQYF
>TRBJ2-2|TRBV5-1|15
CASSLAPHSSGELFF
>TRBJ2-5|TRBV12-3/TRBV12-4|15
CASRNERELQETQYF
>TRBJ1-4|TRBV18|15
CATAPETWNSEKLFF
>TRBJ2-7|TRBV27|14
CASSFGVGPSEQYF
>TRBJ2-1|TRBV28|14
CASSKGSIIDEQFF
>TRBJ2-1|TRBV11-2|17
CASSLSPMGQGNNEQFF
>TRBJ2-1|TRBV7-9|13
CASSLSAYNEQFF
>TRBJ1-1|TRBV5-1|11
CASSPGREAFF
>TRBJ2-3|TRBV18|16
CASSPLSGQYRDTQYF
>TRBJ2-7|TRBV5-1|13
CASRIASTYEQYF
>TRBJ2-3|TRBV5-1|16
CASSFPSEGVTDTQYF
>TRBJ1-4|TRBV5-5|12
CASSRGAEKLFF
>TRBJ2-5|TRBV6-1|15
CASSGYGGPQETQYF
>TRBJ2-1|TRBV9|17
CASSVTSGRGSYNEQFF
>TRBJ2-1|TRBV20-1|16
CSARGIAGTTYNEQFF
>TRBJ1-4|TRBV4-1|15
CASSQRTTLNEKLFF
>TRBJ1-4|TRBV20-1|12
CSAGVAGEKLFF
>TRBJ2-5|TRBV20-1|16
CSAEWTIMDGGETQYF
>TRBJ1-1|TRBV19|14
CASSIDLENTEAFF
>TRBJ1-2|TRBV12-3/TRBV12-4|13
CASSLSRQGGYTF
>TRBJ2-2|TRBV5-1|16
CASSLVGQGVPGELFF
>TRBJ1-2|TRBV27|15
CASSLHRTGMVGYTF
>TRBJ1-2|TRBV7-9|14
CASSPRDSNYGYTF
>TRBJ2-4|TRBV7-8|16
CASSLEVGLAKNIQYF
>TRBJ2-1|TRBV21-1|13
CARPKTGGNEQFF
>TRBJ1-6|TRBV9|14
CASSSGTGFAPLHF
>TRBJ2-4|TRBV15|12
CATGPAQNIQYF
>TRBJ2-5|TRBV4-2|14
CASSLTRGRETQYF
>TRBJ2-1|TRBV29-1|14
CSVVSASGYNEQFF
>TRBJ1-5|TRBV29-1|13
CSSSWGLGQPQHF
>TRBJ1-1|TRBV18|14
CASSDVTSGTEAFF
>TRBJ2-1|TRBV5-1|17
CASSLTSGRDFAGEQFF
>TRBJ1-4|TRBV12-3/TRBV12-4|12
CASRQGPEKLFF
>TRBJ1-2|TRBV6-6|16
CASSATLSGSDYGYTF
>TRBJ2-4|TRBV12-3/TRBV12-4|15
CASTPTGRHGNIQYF